This T cell receptor (beta chain) stems from a study of blood T cell repertoires in COVID-19. TCRdb keeps only in-frame clones here, not all; method: immunoSEQ multiplex PCR. The table lists 400,000 to 500,000 clones, around 86% of them singletons, with over 1.3% in the top ten. From germline, CDR1 is MNHEY and CDR2 SMNVEV (reference sequence). V lost 7 bases to trimming and J lost 2 bases, with 15 bases between them. This CDR3 is 14 amino acids long. The TCR was taken from a woman in her thirties with active or convalescent COVID-19. This chain connects TRBV27 to TRBJ2-7; D perhaps matches TRBD2 (6 bases). Sequencing input: peripheral blood. The DNA for the CDR3 is TGTGCCAGCAACATAGGAGGGAGCCCCTACGAGCAGTACTTC. Protein sequence: CASNIGGSPYEQYF.